The present entry profiles one T cell receptor (beta chain) with its context. The table lists this clonotype with many counts. The target of this receptor is not known. It has no much larger one-base neighbor in the sample; base qualities were not kept. These data originate in a study of T-cell reconstitution after alpha-beta-depleted transplantation in children (dated by TCRdb to 2016 to 2017). Background on the whole study: Using TCR repertoire profiling, the study followed T-cell immune reconstitution in a quantitative way in children after TCRalphabeta/CD19-depleted allogeneic hematopoietic cell transplantation.

The V and J ends are trimmed by 5 bases and 7 bases, leaving 14 bases between them. Counted from cysteine to phenylalanine, this CDR3 has 12 amino acids. The kept DNA is CDR3 alone, 36 bases in frame from the first base. CDR1 and CDR2 (GTSNPN, SVGIG) derive from the germline V gene (reference sequence). Library construction relied on PCR. The reads were generated on an Illumina HiSeq 2500. TCR libraries were prepared with molecular barcoding, using unique molecular identifiers to normalize TCRbeta repertoire quantification. TCRdb reworked the public reads: Q25 trimming with fastp, MiXCR clone assembly, productive beta chains retained. Identical CDR3 proteins give one entry, which carries the most common genes and DNA. Recorded for this sample are 190,000 or so distinct CDR3 sequences; roughly 15% of them occurred a single time. Of the sample, about 13% is held by the ten largest clones.

Recombination linked TRBV30 to TRBJ2-5; TRBD1 is possibly the D segment (6 matching bases). The material was PBMCs from the stem cell graft donor, obtained from the stem cell graft. This clonotype was sampled from a human donor who donated a stem cell graft to a child with acute lymphoblastic leukemia. CDR3 reads: CAWSGTTRTQYF. The bases read TGTGCCTGGTCGGGGACAACGCGGACCCAGTACTTC.